The TCR beta chain described here comes from a study of identical twins. Study-level findings and limits: Abundant beta clonotypes from cord blood had fewer insertions, unlike memory repertoires, which showed none.

As concerns this clonotype: Its specificity is unknown.

Template switching introduced a universal primer site, and the cDNA bore unique molecular identifiers. TCRdb used MiXCR to reprocess the 5' RACE reads, holding one entry per CDR3 protein. The table has more than 1.5 million distinct CDR3 sequences, roughly a third seen once; the top ten hold more than 0.25%. CDR3 length equals 14 residues. The V gene lost 3 bases and the J gene lost 4 bases, with 9 bases spanning the gap. The material sequenced was cord blood. The chain employs TRBV12-3 or TRBV12-4 and TRBJ1-4; possibly TRBD1 for D (5 bases). This TCR was recovered from a newborn girl in good health. The CDR3 spells CASSFPGINEKLFF. The CDR3, as DNA: TGTGCCAGCAGTTTTCCAGGGATTAATGAAAAACTGTTTTTT.